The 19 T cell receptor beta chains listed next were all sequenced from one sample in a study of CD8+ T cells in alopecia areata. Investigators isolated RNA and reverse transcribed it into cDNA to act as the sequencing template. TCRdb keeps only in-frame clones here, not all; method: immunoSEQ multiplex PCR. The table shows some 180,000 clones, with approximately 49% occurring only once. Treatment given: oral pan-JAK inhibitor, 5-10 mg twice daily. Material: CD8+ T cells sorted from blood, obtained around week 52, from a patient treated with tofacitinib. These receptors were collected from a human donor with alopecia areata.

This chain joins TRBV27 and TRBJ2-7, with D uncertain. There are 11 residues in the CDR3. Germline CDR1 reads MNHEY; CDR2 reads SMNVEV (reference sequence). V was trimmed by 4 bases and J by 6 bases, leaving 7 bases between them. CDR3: CASSYLAEQYF. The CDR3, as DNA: TGTGCCAGCAGTTATTTGGCCGAGCAGTACTTC.

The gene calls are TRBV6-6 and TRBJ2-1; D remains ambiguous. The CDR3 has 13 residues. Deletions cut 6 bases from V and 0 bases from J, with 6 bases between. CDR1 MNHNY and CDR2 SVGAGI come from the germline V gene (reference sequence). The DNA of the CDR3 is TGTGCCAGCAGCCCCAGCTCCTACAATGAGCAGTTCTTC. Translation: CASSPSSYNEQFF.

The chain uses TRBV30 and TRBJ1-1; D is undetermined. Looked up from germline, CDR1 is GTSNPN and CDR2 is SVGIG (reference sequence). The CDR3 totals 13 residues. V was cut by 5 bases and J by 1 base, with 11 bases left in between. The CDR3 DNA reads TGTGCCTGGCTGGTGGTGGCGAACACTGAAGCTTTCTTT. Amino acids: CAWLVVANTEAFF.

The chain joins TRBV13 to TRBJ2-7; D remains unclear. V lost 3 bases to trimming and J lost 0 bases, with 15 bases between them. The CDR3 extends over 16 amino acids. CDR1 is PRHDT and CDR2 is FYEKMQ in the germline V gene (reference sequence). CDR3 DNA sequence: TGTGCCAGCAGCTTGGTAGACGGCATTTCCTCCTACGAGCAGTACTTC. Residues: CASSLVDGISSYEQYF.

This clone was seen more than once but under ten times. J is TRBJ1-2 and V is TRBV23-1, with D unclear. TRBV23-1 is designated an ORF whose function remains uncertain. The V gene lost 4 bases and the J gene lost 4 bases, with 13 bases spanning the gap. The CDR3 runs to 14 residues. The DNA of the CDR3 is TGCGCCAGCAGTCCAGTCTGGGATCGCTATGGCTACACCTTC. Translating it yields CASSPVWDRYGYTF.

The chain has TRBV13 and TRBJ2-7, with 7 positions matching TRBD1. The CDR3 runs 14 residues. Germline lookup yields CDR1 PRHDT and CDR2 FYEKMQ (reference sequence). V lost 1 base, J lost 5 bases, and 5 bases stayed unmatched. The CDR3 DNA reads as TGTGCCAGCAGCTTAGTCAACAGGGGCCACGAGCAGTACTTC. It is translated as CASSLVNRGHEQYF. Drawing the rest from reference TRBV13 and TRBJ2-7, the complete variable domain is AAGVIQSPRHLIKEKRETATLKCYPIPRHDTVYWYQQGPGQDPQFLISFYEKMQSDKGSIPDRFSAQQFSDYHSELNMSSLELGDSALYFCASSLVNRGHEQYFGPGTRLTVT.

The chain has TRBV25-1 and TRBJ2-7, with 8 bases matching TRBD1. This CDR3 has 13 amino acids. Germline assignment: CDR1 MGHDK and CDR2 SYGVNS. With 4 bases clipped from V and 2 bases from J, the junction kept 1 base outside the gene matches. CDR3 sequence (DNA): TGTGCCAGCAGTGGGACAGGGACCTACGAGCAGTACTTC. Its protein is CASSGTGTYEQYF.

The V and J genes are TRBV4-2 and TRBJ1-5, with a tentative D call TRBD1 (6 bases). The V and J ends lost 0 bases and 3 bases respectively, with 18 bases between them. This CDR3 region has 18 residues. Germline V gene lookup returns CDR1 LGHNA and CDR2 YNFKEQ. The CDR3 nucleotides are TGTGCCAGCAGCCAAGAAACACAACAGGGAATCTTCAATCAGCCCCAGCATTTT. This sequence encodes CASSQETQQGIFNQPQHF.

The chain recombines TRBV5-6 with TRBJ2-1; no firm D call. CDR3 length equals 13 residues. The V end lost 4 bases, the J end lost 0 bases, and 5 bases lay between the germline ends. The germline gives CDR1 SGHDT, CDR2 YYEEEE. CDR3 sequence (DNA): TGTGCCAGCAGCCCACCCTCCTACAATGAGCAGTTCTTC. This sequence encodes CASSPPSYNEQFF.

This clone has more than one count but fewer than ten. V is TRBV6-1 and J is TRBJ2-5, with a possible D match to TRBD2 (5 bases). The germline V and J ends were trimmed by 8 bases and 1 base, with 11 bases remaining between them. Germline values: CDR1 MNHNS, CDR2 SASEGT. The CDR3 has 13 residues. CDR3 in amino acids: CASGFRGQETQYF. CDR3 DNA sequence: TGTGCCAGCGGCTTCCGGGGCCAAGAGACCCAGTACTTC.

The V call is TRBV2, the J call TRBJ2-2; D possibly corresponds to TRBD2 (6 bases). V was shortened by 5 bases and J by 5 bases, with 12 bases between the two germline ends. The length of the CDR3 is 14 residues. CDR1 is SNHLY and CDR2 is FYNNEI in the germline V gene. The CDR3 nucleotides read TGTGCCAGCAGTCTAGGGGAGGAAACCGGGGAGCTGTTTTTT. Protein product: CASSLGEETGELFF.

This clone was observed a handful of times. This CDR3 is CATSRDLTPQYF. The CDR3, as DNA: TGTGCCACCAGCAGAGATCTGACACCTCAGTACTTC. The V and J genes are TRBV15 and TRBJ2-5, with D uncertain. V lost 0 bases and J lost 11, with 10 bases in between. This CDR3 has 12 amino acids. CDR1 and CDR2 from the germline V gene are LNHNV and YYDKDF (reference sequence).

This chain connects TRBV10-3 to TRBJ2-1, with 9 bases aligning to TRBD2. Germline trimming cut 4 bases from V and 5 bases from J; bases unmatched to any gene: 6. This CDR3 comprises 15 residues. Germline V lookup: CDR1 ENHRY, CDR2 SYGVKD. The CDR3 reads CAISAAGGINNEQFF. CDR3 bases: TGTGCCATCAGTGCTGCGGGGGGGATAAACAATGAGCAGTTCTTC.

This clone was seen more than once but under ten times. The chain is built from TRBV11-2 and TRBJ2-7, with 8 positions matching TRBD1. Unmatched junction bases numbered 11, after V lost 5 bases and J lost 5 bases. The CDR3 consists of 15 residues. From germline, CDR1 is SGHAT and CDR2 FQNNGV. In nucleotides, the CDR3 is TGTGCCAGCAGCCTTTTGACAGGGGAATCGAACGAGCAGTACTTC. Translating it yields CASSLLTGESNEQYF.

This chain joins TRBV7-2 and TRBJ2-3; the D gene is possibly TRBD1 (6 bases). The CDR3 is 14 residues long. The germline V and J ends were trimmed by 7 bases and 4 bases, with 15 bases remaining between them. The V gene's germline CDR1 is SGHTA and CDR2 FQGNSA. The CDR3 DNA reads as TGTGCCAGCACCGCCGGCAGGGGAGCAGATACGCAGTATTTT. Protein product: CASTAGRGADTQYF.

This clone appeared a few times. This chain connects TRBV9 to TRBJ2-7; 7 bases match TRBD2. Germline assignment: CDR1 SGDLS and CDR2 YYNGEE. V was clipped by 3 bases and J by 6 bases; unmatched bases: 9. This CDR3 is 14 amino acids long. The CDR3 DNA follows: TGTGCCAGCAGCGGGGAAGGGAGGGTGAGCGAGCAGTACTTC. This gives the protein CASSGEGRVSEQYF.

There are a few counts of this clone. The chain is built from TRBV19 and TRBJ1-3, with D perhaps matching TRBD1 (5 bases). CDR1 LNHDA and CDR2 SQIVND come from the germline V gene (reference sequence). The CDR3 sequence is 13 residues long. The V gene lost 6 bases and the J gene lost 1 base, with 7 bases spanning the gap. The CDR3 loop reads CASSQGSGNTIYF. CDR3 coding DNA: TGTGCCAGTAGCCAGGGATCTGGAAACACCATATATTTT. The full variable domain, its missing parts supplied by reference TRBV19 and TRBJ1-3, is DGGITQSPKYLFRKEGQNVTLSCEQNLNHDAMYWYRQDPGQGLRLIYYSQIVNDFQKGDIAEGYSVSREKKESFPLTVTSAQKNPTAFYLCASSQGSGNTIYFGEGSWLTVV.

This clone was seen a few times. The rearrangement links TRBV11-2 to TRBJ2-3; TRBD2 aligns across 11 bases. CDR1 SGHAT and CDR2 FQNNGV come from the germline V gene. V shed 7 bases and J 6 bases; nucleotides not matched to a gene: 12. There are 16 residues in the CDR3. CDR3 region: CASTLLSGGAADTQYF. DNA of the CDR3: TGTGCCAGCACCCTCCTTAGCGGGGGGGCCGCGGATACGCAGTATTTT.

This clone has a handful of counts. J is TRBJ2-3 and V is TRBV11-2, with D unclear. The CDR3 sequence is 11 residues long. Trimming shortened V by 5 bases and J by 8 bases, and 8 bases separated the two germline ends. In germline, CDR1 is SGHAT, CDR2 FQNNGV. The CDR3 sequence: CASSTTATQYF. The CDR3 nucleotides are TGTGCCAGCAGCACGACCGCTACGCAGTATTTT.